A single sample gave rise to the 9 T cell receptor beta chains below, sequenced in a study of OX40 agonist ivuxolimab in advanced cancers. The library was produced with the immunoSEQ multiplex PCR assay. The source is immuneACCESS, and TCRdb retained only in-frame sequences with V and J called. Part of the clones is not carried over; for the studies checked, unresolved V genes explain less than half of this, and the remainder is unexplained. For this sample there are 30,000 to 40,000 clones; approximately 79% appear just once. Approximately 15% of the sample is taken by the ten largest. Sample: CD4+ or CD8+ T cells sorted from blood, taken in a trial of the OX40 agonist ivuxolimab. All receptors derive from an adult with an advanced solid tumor such as melanoma, head and neck, liver or kidney cancer.

The CDR3 loop reads CASRPSSGTGGRWYEQYF. CDR3 sequence (DNA): TGTGCCAGCAGGCCCAGTTCCGGGACAGGTGGGAGATGGTACGAGCAGTACTTC. V and J are TRBV28 and TRBJ2-7; 8 positions agree with TRBD1. The CDR3 extends over 18 amino acids. Germline CDR1 is MDHEN and CDR2 is SYDVKM. V trimming: 6 bases; J trimming: 4 bases; junction bases outside the gene matches: 20.

The rearrangement joins TRBV7-9 to TRBJ2-7; D ambiguous. This CDR3 region has 14 residues. Trimming removed 1 base at V and 5 bases at J, with 12 bases between. CDR1 is SEHNR and CDR2 is FQNEAQ in the germline V gene (reference sequence). CDR3 in DNA: TGTGCCAGCAGCTTAGGGATGACCCTTAACGAGCAGTACTTC. Translating it yields CASSLGMTLNEQYF.

The chain is built from TRBV2 and TRBJ2-5; either TRBD1 or TRBD2 may fit D (5 bases each). Germline V gene data show CDR1 as SNHLY and CDR2 as FYNNEI. V lost 7 bases and J lost 2, with 11 bases in between. CDR3 size: 13 residues. The CDR3: CASKGRQQETQYF. The CDR3, as DNA: TGTGCCAGCAAAGGGAGACAGCAAGAGACCCAGTACTTC. The full variable domain, with the rest looked up from reference TRBV2 and TRBJ2-5, is EPEVTQTPSHQVTQMGQEVILRCVPISNHLYFYWYRQILGQKVEFLVSFYNNEISEKSEIFDDQFSVERPDGSNFTLKIRSTKLEDSAMYFCASKGRQQETQYFGPGTRLLVL.

This chain joins TRBV27 and TRBJ2-7; D uncertain. Germline values: CDR1 MNHEY, CDR2 SMNVEV (reference sequence). V lost 8 bases and J lost 3, with 14 bases in between. The CDR3 contains 13 residues. The CDR3 DNA is TGTGCCAGCGGAAGAGGCAATAACTACGAGCAGTACTTC. Its translation: CASGRGNNYEQYF.

The chain combines TRBV5-6 with TRBJ2-3; TRBD2 matches at 7 bases. The V gene end was trimmed by 0 bases and the J gene end by 0 bases; junction bases not matched to a gene: 1. CDR3 length: 15 amino acids. Per germline, CDR1 SGHDT and CDR2 YYEEEE. The CDR3 protein is CASSLAGGSTDTQYF. The CDR3 nucleotides read TGTGCCAGCAGCTTGGCGGGGGGAAGCACAGATACGCAGTATTTT.

V and J are TRBV29-1 and TRBJ2-7, with a weak D call TRBD2 (5 bases). The CDR3 has 14 amino acids. Germline CDR1 reads SQVTM; CDR2 reads ANQGSEA. V lost 7 bases and J lost 1, with 17 bases in between. The CDR3: CSARKGLDSYEQYF. The CDR3 DNA is TGCAGCGCCCGTAAAGGACTTGATTCCTACGAGCAGTACTTC.

This chain uses TRBV5-4 with TRBJ2-3; D possibly matches TRBD1 or TRBD2 (7 bases each). V lost 10 bases and J lost 4, with 16 bases in between. The CDR3 covers 13 residues. CDR1 SGHNT and CDR2 YYREEE come from the germline V gene (reference sequence). The CDR3 region is CAAGGAAADTQYF. CDR3 DNA sequence: TGTGCCGCAGGGGGGGCCGCGGCAGATACGCAGTATTTT.

The chain couples TRBV11-2 to TRBJ2-7; the match to TRBD1 covers 7 bases. Germline CDR1 SGHAT, CDR2 FQNNGV. The J segment lost 2 bases and the V segment lost 5 bases, leaving 9 bases of the junction unmatched. This CDR3 comprises 15 residues. CDR3 amino acids: CASSPGTDGPYEQYF. In DNA, the CDR3 is TGTGCCAGCAGCCCCGGGACAGACGGCCCCTACGAGCAGTACTTC.

The chain uses TRBV19 and TRBJ2-2, with 10 nucleotides matching TRBD2. CDR1 and CDR2 (germline): LNHDA, SQIVND (reference sequence). Unmatched junction bases numbered 11, after V lost 2 bases and J lost 5 bases. There are 18 residues in the CDR3. The CDR3 region is CASSITRASGGDTGELFF. The CDR3 DNA reads TGTGCCAGTAGTATAACCAGGGCTAGCGGGGGAGATACCGGGGAGCTGTTTTTT.